These T cell receptor beta chains were read from a single sample in a study of molecular identifiers for immune sequencing clone quantification. Each CDR3 protein is one row after TCRdb ran MiXCR on the PCR reads. The repertoire includes more than 450,000 distinct CDR3 sequences, around 23% of them detected once, and around 0.8% sits in the top ten. Specimen: naive CD8+ T cells from blood, with Jurkat cell RNA spiked in. These receptor sequences come from a human donor in good health. Some libraries in this study had Jurkat cell RNA spiked in. CDR3s include the opening cysteine and the closing phenylalanine or tryptophan. The D gene is left open where the match is weak. Expanded clones get a size class; other rows say once, few or many, or leave the size out.

V	D	J	size	length	CDR3	DNA
TRBV4-2	TRBD1	TRBJ1-4	few	18	CASSQDLWTGGPNEKLFF	TGTGCCAGCAGCCAAGATCTATGGACAGGAGGTCCCAATGAGAAACTGTTTTTT
TRBV7-2	.	TRBJ2-4	.	18	CASSLGFSGRGLKNIQYF	TGTGCCAGCAGCTTAGGTTTTTCGGGACGGGGGCTCAAAAACATTCAGTACTTC
TRBV19	.	TRBJ1-1	few	17	CASTDRGGTFWNTEAFF	TGTGCCAGTACCGATCGAGGGGGAACGTTTTGGAACACTGAAGCTTTCTTT
TRBV4-3	.	TRBJ2-7	.	14	CASSQVVSGYEQYF	TGCGCCAGCAGCCAAGTTGTTAGCGGATACGAGCAGTACTTC
TRBV9	.	TRBJ1-3	few	13	CASSALSGNTIYF	TGTGCCAGCAGCGCCCTATCTGGAAACACCATATATTTT
TRBV25-1	.	TRBJ1-1	.	14	CASSEYGWGAEALF	TGTGCCAGCAGTGAATACGGGTGGGGGGCTGAAGCTCTCTTT
TRBV6-5	.	TRBJ1-5	.	13	CASSTGENQPQHF	TGTGCCAGCAGCACGGGAGAGAATCAGCCCCAGCATTTT
TRBV7-8	.	TRBJ1-2	.	13	CASSLVMFYGYTF	TGTGCCAGCAGCTTAGTAATGTTTTATGGCTACACCTTC
TRBV27	.	TRBJ2-7	.	15	CASSTRHRLGYEQYF	TGTGCCAGCTCGACCCGGCACAGGCTGGGGTACGAGCAGTACTTC
TRBV5-1	.	TRBJ2-7	.	11	CASIGGDEQYF	TGCGCCAGCATCGGGGGTGACGAGCAGTACTTC
TRBV11-3	TRBD1	TRBJ2-2	few	15	CASSGDRERVGELFF	TGTGCCAGCAGCGGGGACAGGGAGCGTGTCGGGGAGCTGTTTTTT
TRBV12-3/TRBV12-4	.	TRBJ2-7	.	12	CASSEGPYKQYF	TGTGCCAGCAGTGAGGGTCCCTACAAGCAGTACTTC
TRBV19	.	TRBJ2-3	.	16	CASSIGGGLHTDTQYF	TGTGCCAGTAGTATAGGAGGGGGGCTTCACACAGATACGCAGTATTTT
TRBV20-1	TRBD2	TRBJ2-3	.	15	CGARVLAGVTDTQYF	TGCGGTGCTAGAGTCCTAGCGGGAGTTACAGATACGCAGTATTTT
TRBV7-6	.	TRBJ2-1	few	13	CASRLGGSNEQFF	TGTGCCAGCAGACTTGGAGGAAGCAATGAGCAGTTCTTC
TRBV30	.	TRBJ2-7	.	13	CAWSVRVGYEQYF	TGTGCCTGGAGTGTACGGGTGGGCTACGAGCAGTACTTC
TRBV4-1	.	TRBJ1-1	few	15	CASSRQASSNTEAFF	TGCGCCAGCAGCCGACAAGCGAGCTCGAACACTGAAGCTTTCTTT
TRBV6-5	.	TRBJ1-4	many	16	CASSYTPGSPNEKLFF	TGTGCCAGCAGTTACACCCCGGGTTCCCCTAATGAAAAACTGTTTTTT
TRBV20-1	TRBD1	TRBJ1-5	many	15	CSAGTGQGWNQPQHF	TGCAGTGCTGGAACCGGACAGGGCTGGAATCAGCCCCAGCATTTT
TRBV29-1	TRBD1	TRBJ2-7	many	16	CSVEEAETGSTYEQYF	TGCAGCGTTGAAGAGGCGGAGACAGGGAGTACCTACGAGCAGTACTTC
TRBV28	.	TRBJ2-2	many	15	CASSPQGANTGELFF	TGTGCCAGCAGTCCCCAGGGTGCAAACACCGGGGAGCTGTTTTTT
TRBV7-9	TRBD2	TRBJ2-1	few	17	CASSYSRGEGRRHEQFF	TGTGCCAGCAGCTATAGTCGGGGGGAGGGCCGTCGCCATGAGCAGTTCTTC
TRBV7-9	TRBD2	TRBJ2-7	many	15	CASSSTALAGNEQYF	TGTGCCAGCAGCTCGACCGCACTAGCGGGAAATGAGCAGTACTTC
TRBV12-5	TRBD2	TRBJ2-1	.	16	CASGLVRGGAENEQFF	TGTGCTAGTGGTTTGGTACGGGGGGGCGCTGAGAATGAGCAGTTCTTC
TRBV3-1	TRBD2	TRBJ2-2	few	20	CASSQEVGLAGVMKSGELFF	TGTGCCAGCAGCCAAGAGGTGGGACTAGCGGGAGTTATGAAGTCCGGGGAGCTGTTTTTT
TRBV27	.	TRBJ1-6	few	14	CASSLLEHNSPLHF	TGTGCCAGCAGTTTGCTGGAGCATAATTCACCCCTCCACTTT
TRBV7-9	TRBD1	TRBJ2-7	few	17	CASSPLGLGQGDYEQYF	TGTGCCAGCAGCCCCCTCGGGTTGGGGCAGGGGGACTACGAGCAGTACTTC
TRBV2	.	TRBJ1-4	few	14	CASSERALNEKLFF	TGTGCCAGCAGTGAAAGGGCCTTGAATGAAAAACTGTTTTTT